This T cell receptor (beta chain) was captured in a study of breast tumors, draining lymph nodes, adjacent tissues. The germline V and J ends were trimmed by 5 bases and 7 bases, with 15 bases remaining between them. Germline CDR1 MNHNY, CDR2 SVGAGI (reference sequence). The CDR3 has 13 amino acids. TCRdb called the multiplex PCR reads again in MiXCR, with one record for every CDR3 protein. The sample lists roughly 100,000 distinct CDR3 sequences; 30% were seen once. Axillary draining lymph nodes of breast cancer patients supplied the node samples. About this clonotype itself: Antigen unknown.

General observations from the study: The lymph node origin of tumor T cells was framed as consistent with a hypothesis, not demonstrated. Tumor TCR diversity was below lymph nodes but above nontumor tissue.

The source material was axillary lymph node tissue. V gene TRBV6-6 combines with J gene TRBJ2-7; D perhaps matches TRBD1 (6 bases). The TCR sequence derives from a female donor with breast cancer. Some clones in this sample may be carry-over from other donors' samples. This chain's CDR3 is CASSHEGVNEQYF. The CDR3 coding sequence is TGTGCCAGCAGTCACGAGGGGGTAAATGAGCAGTACTTC.